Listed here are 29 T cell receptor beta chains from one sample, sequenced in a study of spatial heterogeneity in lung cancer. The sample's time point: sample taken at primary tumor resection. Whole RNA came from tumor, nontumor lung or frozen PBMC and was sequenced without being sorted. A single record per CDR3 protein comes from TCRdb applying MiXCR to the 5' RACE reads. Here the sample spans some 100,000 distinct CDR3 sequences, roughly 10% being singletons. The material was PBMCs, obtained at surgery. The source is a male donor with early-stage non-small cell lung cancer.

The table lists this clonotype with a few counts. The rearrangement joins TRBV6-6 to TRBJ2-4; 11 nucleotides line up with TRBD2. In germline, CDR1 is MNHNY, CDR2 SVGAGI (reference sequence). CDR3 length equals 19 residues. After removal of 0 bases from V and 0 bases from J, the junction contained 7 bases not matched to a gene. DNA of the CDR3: TGTGCCAGCAGTTACTCCACTAGCGGGGGCCCCCTAGCCAAAAACATTCAGTACTTC. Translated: CASSYSTSGGPLAKNIQYF.

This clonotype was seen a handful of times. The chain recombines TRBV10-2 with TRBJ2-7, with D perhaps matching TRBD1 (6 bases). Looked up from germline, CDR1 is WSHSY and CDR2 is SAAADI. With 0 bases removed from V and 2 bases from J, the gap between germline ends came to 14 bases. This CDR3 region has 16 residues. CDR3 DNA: TGCGCCAGCAGTGAGTCGAAATTGGGGGCTACCTACGAGCAGTACTTC. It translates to CASSESKLGATYEQYF.

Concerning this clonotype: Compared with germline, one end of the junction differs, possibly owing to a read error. In nucleotides, the CDR3 is TGTGCCAGCAGCCCATGGGACCGTGGCCCCTTC. It is translated as CASSPWDRGPF. The V call is TRBV7-9, the J call TRBJ1-2; TRBD1 might be the D (5 bases). CDR1 SEHNR and CDR2 FQNEAQ come from the germline V gene (reference sequence). The CDR3 length is 11 residues. Complete variable domain (other parts from reference TRBV7-9 and TRBJ1-2): DTGVSQNPRHKITKRGQNVTFRCDPISEHNRLYWYRQTLGQGPEFLTYFQNEAQLEKSRLLSDRFSAERPKGSFSTLEIQRTEQGDSAMYLCASSPWDRGPFGSGTRLTVV.

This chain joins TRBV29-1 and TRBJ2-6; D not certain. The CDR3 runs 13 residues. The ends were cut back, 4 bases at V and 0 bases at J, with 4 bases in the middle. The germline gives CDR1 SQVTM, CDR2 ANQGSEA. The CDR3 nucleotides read TGCAGCGTTGGCTTCTCTGGGGCCAACGTCCTGACTTTC. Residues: CSVGFSGANVLTF.

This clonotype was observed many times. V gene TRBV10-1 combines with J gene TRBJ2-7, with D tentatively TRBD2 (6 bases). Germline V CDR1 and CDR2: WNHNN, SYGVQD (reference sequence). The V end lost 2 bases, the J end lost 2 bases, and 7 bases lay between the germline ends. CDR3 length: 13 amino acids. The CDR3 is CASSEPGAYEQYF. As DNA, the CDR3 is TGCGCCAGCAGTGAGCCGGGGGCCTACGAGCAGTACTTC.

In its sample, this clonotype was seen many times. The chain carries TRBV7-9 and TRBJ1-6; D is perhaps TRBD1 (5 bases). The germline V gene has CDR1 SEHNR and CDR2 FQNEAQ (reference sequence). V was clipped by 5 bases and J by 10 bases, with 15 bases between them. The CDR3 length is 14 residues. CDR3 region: CASSAFGGGSPLHF. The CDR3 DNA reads TGTGCCAGCAGCGCCTTCGGGGGAGGATCACCCCTCCACTTT.

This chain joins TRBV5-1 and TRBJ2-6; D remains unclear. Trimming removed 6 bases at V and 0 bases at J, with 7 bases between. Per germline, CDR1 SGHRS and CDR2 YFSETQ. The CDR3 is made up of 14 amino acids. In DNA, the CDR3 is TGCGCCAGCACCCGTAGCTCTGGGGCCAACGTCCTGACTTTC. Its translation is CASTRSSGANVLTF.

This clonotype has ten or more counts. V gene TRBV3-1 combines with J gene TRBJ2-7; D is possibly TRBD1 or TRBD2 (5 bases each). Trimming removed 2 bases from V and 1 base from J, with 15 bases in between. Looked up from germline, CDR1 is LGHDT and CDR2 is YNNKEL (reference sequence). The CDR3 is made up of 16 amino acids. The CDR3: CASSQSAGTISYEQYF. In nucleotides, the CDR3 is TGTGCCAGCAGCCAATCAGCCGGGACCATTTCCTACGAGCAGTACTTC.

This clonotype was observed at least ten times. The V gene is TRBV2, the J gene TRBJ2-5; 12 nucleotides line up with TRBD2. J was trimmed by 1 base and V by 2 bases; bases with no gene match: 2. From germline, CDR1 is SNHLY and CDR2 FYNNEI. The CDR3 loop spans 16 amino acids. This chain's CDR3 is CASSERTSGTQETQYF. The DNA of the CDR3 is TGTGCCAGCAGTGAAAGGACTAGCGGGACCCAAGAGACCCAGTACTTC.

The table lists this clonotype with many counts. The CDR3 sequence is CASSQESGQVPTNEKLFF. In nucleotides, the CDR3 is TGCGCCAGCAGCCAAGAGTCCGGTCAGGTCCCAACTAATGAAAAACTGTTTTTT. The chain has TRBV4-3 and TRBJ1-4, with no clear D. This CDR3 is 18 amino acids long. CDR1 and CDR2 (germline): LGHNA, YSLEER. V was cut by 0 bases and J by 0 bases, with 14 bases left in between.

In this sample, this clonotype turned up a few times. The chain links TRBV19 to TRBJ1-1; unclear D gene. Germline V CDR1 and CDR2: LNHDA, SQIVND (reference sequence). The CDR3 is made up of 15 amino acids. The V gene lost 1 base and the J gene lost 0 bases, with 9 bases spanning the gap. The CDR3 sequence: CASSIGVIVNTEAFF. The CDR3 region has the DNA TGTGCCAGTAGTATAGGCGTCATTGTGAACACTGAAGCTTTCTTT.

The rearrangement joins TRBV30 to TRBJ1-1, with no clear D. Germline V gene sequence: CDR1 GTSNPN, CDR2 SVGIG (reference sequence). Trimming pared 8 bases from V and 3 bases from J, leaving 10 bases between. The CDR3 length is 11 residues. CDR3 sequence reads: CAAKLYTEAFF. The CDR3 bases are TGTGCCGCAAAACTTTACACTGAAGCTTTCTTT.

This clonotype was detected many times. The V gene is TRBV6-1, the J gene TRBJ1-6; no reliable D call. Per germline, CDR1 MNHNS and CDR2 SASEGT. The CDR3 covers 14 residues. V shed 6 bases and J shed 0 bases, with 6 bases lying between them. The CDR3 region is CASSPDSYNSPLHF. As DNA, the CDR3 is TGTGCCAGCAGCCCGGACTCCTATAATTCACCCCTCCACTTT.

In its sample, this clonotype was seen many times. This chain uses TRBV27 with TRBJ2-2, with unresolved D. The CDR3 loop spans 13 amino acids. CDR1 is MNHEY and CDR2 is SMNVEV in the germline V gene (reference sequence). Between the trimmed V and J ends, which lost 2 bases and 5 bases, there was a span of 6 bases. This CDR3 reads CASSLIQTGELFF. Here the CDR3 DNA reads TGTGCCAGCAGTTTAATACAAACCGGGGAGCTGTTTTTT.

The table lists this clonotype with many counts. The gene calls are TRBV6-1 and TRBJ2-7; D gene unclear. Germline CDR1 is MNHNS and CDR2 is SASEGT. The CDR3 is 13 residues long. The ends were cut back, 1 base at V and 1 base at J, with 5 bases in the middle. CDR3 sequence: CASSEGLSYEQYF. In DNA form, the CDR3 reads TGTGCCAGCAGTGAAGGTCTTTCCTACGAGCAGTACTTC.

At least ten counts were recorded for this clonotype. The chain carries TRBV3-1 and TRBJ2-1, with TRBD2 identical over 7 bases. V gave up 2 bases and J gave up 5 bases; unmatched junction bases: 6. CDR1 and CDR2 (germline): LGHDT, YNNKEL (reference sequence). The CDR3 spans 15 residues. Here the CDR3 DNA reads TGTGCCAGCAGCCAACTCGCAGCGGGGAACAATGAGCAGTTCTTC. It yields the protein CASSQLAAGNNEQFF.

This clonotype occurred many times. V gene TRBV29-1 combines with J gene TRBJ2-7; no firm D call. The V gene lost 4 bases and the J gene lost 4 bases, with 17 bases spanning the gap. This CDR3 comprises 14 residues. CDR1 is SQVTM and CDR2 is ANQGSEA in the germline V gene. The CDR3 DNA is TGCAGCGTTGGGGTCGAGGCAGGCCCTTACGAGCAGTACTTC. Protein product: CSVGVEAGPYEQYF.

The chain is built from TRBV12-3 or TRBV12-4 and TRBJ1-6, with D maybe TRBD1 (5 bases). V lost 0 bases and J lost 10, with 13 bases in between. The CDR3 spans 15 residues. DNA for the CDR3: TGTGCCAGCAGTTTAGCGGGCGGGGCAGGCTCACCCCTCCACTTT. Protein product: CASSLAGGAGSPLHF.

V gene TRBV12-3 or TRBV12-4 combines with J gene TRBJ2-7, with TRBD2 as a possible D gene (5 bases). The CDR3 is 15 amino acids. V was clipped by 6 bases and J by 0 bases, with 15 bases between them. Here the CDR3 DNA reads TGTGCCAGCAGCGCAATGGACTCAAGCTCCTACGAGCAGTACTTC. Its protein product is CASSAMDSSSYEQYF.

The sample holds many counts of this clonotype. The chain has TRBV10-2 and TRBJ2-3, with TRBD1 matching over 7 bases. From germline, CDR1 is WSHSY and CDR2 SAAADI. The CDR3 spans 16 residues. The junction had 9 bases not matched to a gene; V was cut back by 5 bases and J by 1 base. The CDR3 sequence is CASSRIRDRRTDTQYF. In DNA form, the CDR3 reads TGCGCCAGCAGTCGAATCCGGGACAGACGCACAGATACGCAGTATTTT.

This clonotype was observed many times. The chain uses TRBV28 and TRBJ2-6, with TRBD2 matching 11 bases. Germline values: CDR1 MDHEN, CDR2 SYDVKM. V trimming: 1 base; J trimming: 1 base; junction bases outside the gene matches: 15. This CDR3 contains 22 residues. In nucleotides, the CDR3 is TGTGCCAGCAGTTTATATGTAGCGGGAGGGCGGCCGTCACTATCTGGGGCCAACGTCCTGACTTTC. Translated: CASSLYVAGGRPSLSGANVLTF.

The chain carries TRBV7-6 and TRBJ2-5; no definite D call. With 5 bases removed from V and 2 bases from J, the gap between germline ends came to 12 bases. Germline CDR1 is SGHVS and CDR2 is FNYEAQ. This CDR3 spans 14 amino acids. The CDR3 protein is CASSPGRRQETQYF. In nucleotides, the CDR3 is TGTGCCAGCAGCCCTGGACGGAGACAAGAGACCCAGTACTTC.

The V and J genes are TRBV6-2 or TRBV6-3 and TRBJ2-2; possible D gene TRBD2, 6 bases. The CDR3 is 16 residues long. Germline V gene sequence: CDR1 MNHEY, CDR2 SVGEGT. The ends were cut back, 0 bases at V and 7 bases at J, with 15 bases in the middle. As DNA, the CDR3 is TGTGCCAGCAGTTACTCACGGGCGGGAAATGGCGGGGAGCTGTTTTTT. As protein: CASSYSRAGNGGELFF.

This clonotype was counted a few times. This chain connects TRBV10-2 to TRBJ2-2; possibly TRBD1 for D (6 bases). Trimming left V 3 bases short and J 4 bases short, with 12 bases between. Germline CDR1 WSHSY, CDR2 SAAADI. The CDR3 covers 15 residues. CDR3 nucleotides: TGCGCCAGCAGTGATCCCGGACAGCCCACCGGGGAGCTGTTTTTT. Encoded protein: CASSDPGQPTGELFF.

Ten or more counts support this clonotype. The CDR3 DNA sequence: TGTGCCAGCAGTTTACTGGGACAGCGGGCCCAAGAGACCCAGTACTTC. Its translation: CASSLLGQRAQETQYF. The V and J genes are TRBV28 and TRBJ2-5, with D possibly being TRBD1 (7 bases). Germline V CDR1 and CDR2: MDHEN, SYDVKM. This CDR3 region has 16 residues. V was cut by 2 bases and J by 1 base, with 14 bases left in between.

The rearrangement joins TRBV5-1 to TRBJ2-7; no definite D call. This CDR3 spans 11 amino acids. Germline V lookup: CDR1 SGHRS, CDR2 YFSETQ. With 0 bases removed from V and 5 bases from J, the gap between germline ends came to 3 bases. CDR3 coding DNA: TGCGCCAGCAGCTTGGCAAACGAGCAGTACTTC. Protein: CASSLANEQYF.

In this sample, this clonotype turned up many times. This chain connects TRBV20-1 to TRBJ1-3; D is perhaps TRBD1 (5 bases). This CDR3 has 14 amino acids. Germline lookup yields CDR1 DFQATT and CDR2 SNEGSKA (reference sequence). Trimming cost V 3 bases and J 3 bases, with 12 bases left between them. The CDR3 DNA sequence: TGCAGTGCTAGTAGGCCAGGGAGTGGAAACACCATATATTTT. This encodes CSASRPGSGNTIYF.

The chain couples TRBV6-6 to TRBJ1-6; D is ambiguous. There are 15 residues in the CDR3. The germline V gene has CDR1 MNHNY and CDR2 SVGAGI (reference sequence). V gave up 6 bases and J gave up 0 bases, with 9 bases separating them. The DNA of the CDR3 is TGTGCCAGCAGCGACGGGAGCTCCTATAATTCACCCCTCCACTTT. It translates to CASSDGSSYNSPLHF.

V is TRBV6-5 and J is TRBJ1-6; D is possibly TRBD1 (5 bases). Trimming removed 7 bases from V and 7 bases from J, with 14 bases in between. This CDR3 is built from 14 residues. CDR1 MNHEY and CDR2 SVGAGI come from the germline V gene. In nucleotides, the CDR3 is TGTGCCAGCACCGGCCAGGGAAGGAATTCACCCCTCCACTTT. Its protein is CASTGQGRNSPLHF.